This record concerns one T cell receptor beta chain sequence. Antigen: not known. The authors ran a second PCR of about 6 to 11 cycles using a sample-barcoded 5' primer and a J-beta primer mix. Each cDNA molecule was tagged by a template-switch adaptor that had 12 random nucleotides. One entry per CDR3 protein, called by TCRdb with MiXCR from the 5' RACE reads. The sample carries about 1.6 million distinct CDR3 sequences, 30% to 40% recorded once. These data originate in a study of blood T cells in healthy people across ages. The CDR3 consists of 14 residues. Unmatched junction bases numbered 7, after V lost 1 base and J lost 8 bases. Overall study results and limits: The percentage of naive T cells correlated strongly with TCR beta diversity.

The source material was blood. V is TRBV12-3 or TRBV12-4 and J is TRBJ1-1; 7 nucleotides agree with TRBD1. The TCR was taken from a woman in her twenties or thirties in good health. The CDR3 DNA reads as TGTGCCAGCAGTTTAGGGGACAGCGGCGCCGAAGCTTTCTTT. This gives the protein CASSLGDSGAEAFF.